Each of the 16 T cell receptor beta chains below was sequenced from the same sample in a study of Graves' ophthalmopathy and Graves' hyperthyroidism. RNA transcripts provided the template for amplifying TCR beta CDR3 regions. HTBI-primed RT-PCR formed the first round, and a multiplex PCR formed the second. Each CDR3 protein gets one entry after TCRdb re-called the multiplex PCR reads with MiXCR. The data show roughly 1.1 million distinct CDR3 sequences, with about 38% seen just once and 11% held by the top ten. Sequenced: peripheral blood or thyroid tissue (not recorded which). The receptors shown here come from an adult man with Graves' hyperthyroidism.

This clonotype was observed many times. The genes are TRBV2 and TRBJ1-1; no clear D gene. Germline assignment: CDR1 SNHLY and CDR2 FYNNEI. The CDR3 extends over 14 amino acids. Between the trimmed V and J ends, which lost 4 bases and 4 bases, there was a span of 13 bases. CDR3 DNA: TGTGCCAGCAGTGTCGAAGTTCTCGGCACTGAAGCTTTCTTT. The encoded protein is CASSVEVLGTEAFF. The full variable domain, its missing parts supplied by reference TRBV2 and TRBJ1-1, is EPEVTQTPSHQVTQMGQEVILRCVPISNHLYFYWYRQILGQKVEFLVSFYNNEISEKSEIFDDQFSVERPDGSNFTLKIRSTKLEDSAMYFCASSVEVLGTEAFFGQGTRLTVV.

In its sample, this clonotype was seen many times. The chain uses TRBV20-1 and TRBJ1-1, with TRBD1 as a possible D gene (5 bases). Germline lookup yields CDR1 DFQATT and CDR2 SNEGSKA (reference sequence). Trimming took off 5 bases at V and 3 bases at J, with 16 bases between the two ends. This CDR3 has 14 amino acids. Here the CDR3 DNA reads TGCAGTGCTGTGGAGGGGTTTAGGGACACTGAAGCTTTCTTT. It yields the protein CSAVEGFRDTEAFF.

This clonotype showed up just a few times. The chain has TRBV12-3 or TRBV12-4 and TRBJ2-7, with a weak D call TRBD1 (6 bases). This CDR3 contains 17 residues. The germline V and J ends were trimmed by 5 bases and 6 bases, with 26 bases remaining between them. As DNA, the CDR3 is TGTGCCAGCAGTACACCCCCGAACAGGGAAACCCTAGTCGAGCAGTACTTC. Translated: CASSTPPNRETLVEQYF.

This chain links TRBV20-1 with TRBJ2-5; D might be TRBD2 (7 bases). The CDR3 covers 13 residues. Trimming removed 3 bases at V and 4 bases at J, with 12 bases between. From germline, CDR1 is DFQATT and CDR2 SNEGSKA (reference sequence). The CDR3 sequence is CSARPGGTETQYF. Written as DNA, the CDR3 is TGCAGTGCTAGGCCGGGGGGCACAGAGACCCAGTACTTC.

This clonotype was recorded at least ten times. The chain is built from TRBV7-8 and TRBJ1-2, with D maybe TRBD1 (6 bases). Deletions cut 3 bases from V and 5 bases from J, with 13 bases between. The germline V gene has CDR1 SGHVS and CDR2 FQNEAQ. The CDR3 has 14 residues. CDR3 sequence (DNA): TGTGCCAGCAGCTTTAACAGGGAAGCATATGGCTACACCTTC. It translates to CASSFNREAYGYTF. The full variable domain, completed using reference TRBV7-8 and TRBJ1-2, is GAGVSQSPRYKVAKRGQDVALRCDPISGHVSLFWYQQALGQGPEFLTYFQNEAQLDKSGLPSDRFFAERPEGSVSTLKIQRTQQEDSAVYLCASSFNREAYGYTFGSGTRLTVV.

Ten or more counts support this clonotype. The chain uses TRBV5-1 and TRBJ1-5; D is undetermined. Germline V gene data show CDR1 as SGHRS and CDR2 as YFSETQ. The ends were cut back, 4 bases at V and 1 base at J, with 12 bases in the middle. The CDR3 is 15 residues long. The CDR3 bases are TGCGCCAGCAGCCCCGACGGGGTCAGCAATCAGCCCCAGCATTTT. Translating it yields CASSPDGVSNQPQHF.

Ten or more counts support this clonotype. The chain uses TRBV9 and TRBJ2-7, with D possibly being TRBD2 (6 bases). V was cut by 0 bases and J by 7 bases, with 14 bases left in between. Germline CDR1 reads SGDLS; CDR2 reads YYNGEE. The CDR3 consists of 14 residues. CDR3 region: CASSVGGGSKEQYF. As DNA, the CDR3 is TGTGCCAGCAGCGTAGGAGGAGGGTCTAAAGAGCAGTACTTC.

This clonotype is a singleton in its sample. The chain joins TRBV2 to TRBJ1-6; possibly TRBD1 for D (5 bases). This CDR3 comprises 13 residues. Trimming removed 7 bases at V and 7 bases at J, with 11 bases between. Germline V CDR1 and CDR2: SNHLY, FYNNEI. The CDR3 DNA sequence: TGTGCCAGCACAAGGGGACCAAATTCACCCCTCCACTTT. It specifies CASTRGPNSPLHF.

The chain joins TRBV15 to TRBJ1-6, with 9 bases fitting TRBD1. Germline CDR1 is LNHNV and CDR2 is YYDKDF (reference sequence). V shed 1 base, J shed 10 bases, and the junction held 8 bases outside the gene matches. This CDR3 is 16 amino acids long. The CDR3 reads CATSRAPDRGDSPLHF. CDR3 bases: TGTGCCACCAGCAGAGCCCCCGACAGGGGGGACTCACCCCTCCACTTT.

The chain has TRBV7-9 and TRBJ1-5; D remains ambiguous. Germline CDR1 is SEHNR and CDR2 is FQNEAQ (reference sequence). V lost 4 bases and J lost 8, with 9 bases in between. CDR3 length: 12 amino acids. The CDR3 region is CASSYFREPQHF. As DNA, the CDR3 is TGTGCCAGCAGCTACTTTAGGGAGCCCCAGCATTTT.

This clonotype was seen more than once but under ten times. The V call is TRBV7-2, the J call TRBJ2-5; TRBD2 matches 16 bases. Germline values: CDR1 SGHTA, CDR2 FQGNSA. The CDR3 is 18 amino acids. After removal of 5 bases from V and 0 bases from J, the junction contained 6 bases not matched to a gene. CDR3 DNA: TGTGCCAGCAGCGTTGAGGGACTAGCGGGAGGGAACCAAGAGACCCAGTACTTC. This codes for CASSVEGLAGGNQETQYF.

This clonotype was detected many times. This rearrangement joins TRBV7-9 to TRBJ2-5; D might be TRBD1 (5 bases). Looked up from germline, CDR1 is SEHNR and CDR2 is FQNEAQ (reference sequence). The ends were cut back, 1 base at V and 2 bases at J, with 14 bases in the middle. This CDR3 comprises 16 residues. For the CDR3, the DNA is TGTGCCAGCAGCTTAGTTCTGGGGCAGAGTCAAGAGACCCAGTACTTC. Encoded protein: CASSLVLGQSQETQYF.

The gene calls are TRBV14 and TRBJ2-7, with 8 bases that match TRBD1. Germline-derived CDR1 and CDR2 are SGHDN and FVKESK. V was pared by 10 bases and J by 2 bases, with 10 bases of the junction left unmatched. This CDR3 comprises 14 residues. DNA of the CDR3: TGTGCCACCAGTTTTCTGGACAGGGCCTACGAGCAGTACTTC. This translates into CATSFLDRAYEQYF.

The V and J genes are TRBV7-9 and TRBJ2-5; D unclear. Germline V gene lookup returns CDR1 SEHNR and CDR2 FQNEAQ (reference sequence). The V end lost 5 bases, the J end lost 5 bases, and 21 bases lay between the germline ends. The CDR3 runs 16 residues. CDR3 amino acids: CASSQDLGPPGETQYF. The CDR3 DNA follows: TGTGCCAGCAGCCAAGACCTCGGGCCTCCCGGCGAGACCCAGTACTTC. Filled out from reference TRBV7-9 and TRBJ2-5, the complete variable domain reads DTGVSQNPRHKITKRGQNVTFRCDPISEHNRLYWYRQTLGQGPEFLTYFQNEAQLEKSRLLSDRFSAERPKGSFSTLEIQRTEQGDSAMYLCASSQDLGPPGETQYFGPGTRLLVL.

The gene calls are TRBV7-2 and TRBJ2-3; D ambiguous. Trimming shortened V by 7 bases and J by 5 bases, and 10 bases separated the two germline ends. This CDR3 region has 12 residues. Germline V CDR1 and CDR2: SGHTA, FQGNSA. In DNA, the CDR3 is TGTGCCAGCACATTAAGGAGAGATACGCAGTATTTT. Residues: CASTLRRDTQYF.

About this clonotype: A much larger clone sits a single nucleotide away, making a read error possible. The chain carries TRBV14 and TRBJ1-6, with D unclear. Trimming stripped 0 bases from V and 9 bases from J, with 15 bases between. The CDR3 sequence is 16 residues long. Germline CDR1 and CDR2: SGHDN and FVKESK. CDR3 bases: TGTGCCAGCAGCCAAGAGGCTTCGAGGATTAGTTCACCCCTCCACTTT. The encoded protein is CASSQEASRISSPLHF.